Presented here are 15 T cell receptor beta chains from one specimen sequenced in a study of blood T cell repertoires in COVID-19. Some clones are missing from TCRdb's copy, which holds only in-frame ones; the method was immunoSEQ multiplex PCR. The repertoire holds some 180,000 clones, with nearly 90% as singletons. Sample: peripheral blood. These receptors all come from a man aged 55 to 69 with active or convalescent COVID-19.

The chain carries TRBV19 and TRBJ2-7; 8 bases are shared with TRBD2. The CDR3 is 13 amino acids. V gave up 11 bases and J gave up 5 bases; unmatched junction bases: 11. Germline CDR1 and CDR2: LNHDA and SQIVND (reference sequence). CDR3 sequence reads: CASGGVGMHEQYF. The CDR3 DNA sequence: TGTGCCTCCGGGGGGGTCGGTATGCACGAGCAGTACTTC.

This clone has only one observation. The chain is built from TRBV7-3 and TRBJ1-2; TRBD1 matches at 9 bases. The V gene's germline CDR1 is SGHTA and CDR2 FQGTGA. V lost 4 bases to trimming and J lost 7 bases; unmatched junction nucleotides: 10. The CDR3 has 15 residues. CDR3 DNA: TGTGCCAGCAGCTCAACCGGGACAGGGCGTGGTGGCTACACCTTC. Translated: CASSSTGTGRGGYTF.

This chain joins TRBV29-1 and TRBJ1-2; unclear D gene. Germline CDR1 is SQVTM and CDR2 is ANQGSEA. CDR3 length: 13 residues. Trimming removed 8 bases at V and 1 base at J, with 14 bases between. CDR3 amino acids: CSTPGYNNYGYTF. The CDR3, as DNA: TGCAGCACCCCCGGGTATAATAACTATGGCTACACCTTC. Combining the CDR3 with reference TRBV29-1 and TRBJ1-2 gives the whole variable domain SAVISQKPSRDICQRGTSLTIQCQVDSQVTMMFWYRQQPGQSLTLIATANQGSEATYESGFVIDKFPISRPNLTFSTLTVSNMSPEDSSIYLCSTPGYNNYGYTFGSGTRLTVV.

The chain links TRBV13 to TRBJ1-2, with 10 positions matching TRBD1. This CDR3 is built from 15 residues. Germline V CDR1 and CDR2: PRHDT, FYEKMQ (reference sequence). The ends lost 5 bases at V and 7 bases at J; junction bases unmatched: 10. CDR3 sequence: CASSTRGTGDRGYTF. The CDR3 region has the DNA TGTGCCAGCAGCACCCGTGGGACAGGGGATCGTGGCTACACCTTC.

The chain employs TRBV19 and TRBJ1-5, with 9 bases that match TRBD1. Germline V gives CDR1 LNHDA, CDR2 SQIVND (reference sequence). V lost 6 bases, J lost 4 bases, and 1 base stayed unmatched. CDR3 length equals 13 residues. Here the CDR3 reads CASRGTGNQPQHF. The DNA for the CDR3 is TGTGCCAGTAGGGGGACAGGGAATCAGCCCCAGCATTTT.

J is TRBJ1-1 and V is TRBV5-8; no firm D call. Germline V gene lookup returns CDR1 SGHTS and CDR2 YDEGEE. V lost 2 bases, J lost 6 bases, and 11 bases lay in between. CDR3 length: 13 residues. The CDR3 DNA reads TGTGCCAGCAGCTTCGCTCAGTCAGCTGAAGCTTTCTTT. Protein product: CASSFAQSAEAFF.

The CDR3 DNA reads as TGCGCCAGCAGCCGAAATGAGCGGGGTGAGCAGTTCTTC. Its protein is CASSRNERGEQFF. J is TRBJ2-1 and V is TRBV5-1; 7 bases line up with TRBD2. Per germline, CDR1 SGHRS and CDR2 YFSETQ. J was trimmed by 9 bases and V by 4 bases; bases with no gene match: 7. The CDR3 has 13 amino acids. The full variable domain, completed using reference TRBV5-1 and TRBJ2-1, is KAGVTQTPRYLIKTRGQQVTLSCSPISGHRSVSWYQQTPGQGLQFLFEYFSETQRNKGNFPGRFSGRQFSNSRSEMNVSTLELGDSALYLCASSRNERGEQFFGPGTRLTVL.

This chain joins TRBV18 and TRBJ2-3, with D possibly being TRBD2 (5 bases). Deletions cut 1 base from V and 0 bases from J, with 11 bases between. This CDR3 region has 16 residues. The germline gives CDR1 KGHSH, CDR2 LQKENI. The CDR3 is CASSPQRSSSTDTQYF. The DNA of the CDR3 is TGTGCCAGCTCACCACAGCGGTCCTCTAGCACAGATACGCAGTATTTT.

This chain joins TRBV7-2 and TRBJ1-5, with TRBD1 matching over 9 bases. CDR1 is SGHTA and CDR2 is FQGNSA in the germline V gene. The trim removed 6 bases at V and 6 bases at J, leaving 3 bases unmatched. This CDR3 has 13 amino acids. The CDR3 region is CASRLDRGQPQHF. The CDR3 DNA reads TGTGCCAGCAGACTGGACAGGGGTCAGCCCCAGCATTTT.

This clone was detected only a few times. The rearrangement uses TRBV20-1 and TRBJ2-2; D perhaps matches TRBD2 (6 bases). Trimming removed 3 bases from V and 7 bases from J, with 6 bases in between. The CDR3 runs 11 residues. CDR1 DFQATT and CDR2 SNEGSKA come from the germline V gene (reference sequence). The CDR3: CSAREGGELFF. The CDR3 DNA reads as TGCAGTGCTAGGGAGGGCGGGGAGCTGTTTTTT.

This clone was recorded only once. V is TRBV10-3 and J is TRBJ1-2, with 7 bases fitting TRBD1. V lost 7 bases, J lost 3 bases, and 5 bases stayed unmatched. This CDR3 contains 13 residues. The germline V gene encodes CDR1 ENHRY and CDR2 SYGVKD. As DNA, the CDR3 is TGTGCCATCAATCCCGACAGGGACTATGGCTACACCTTC. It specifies CAINPDRDYGYTF.

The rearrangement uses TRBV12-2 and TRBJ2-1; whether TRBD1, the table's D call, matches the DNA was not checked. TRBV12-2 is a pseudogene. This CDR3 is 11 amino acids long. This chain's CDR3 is CASRLPGEQFF. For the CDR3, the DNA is TGTGCAAGTCGCTTACCAGGGGAGCAGTTCTTC.

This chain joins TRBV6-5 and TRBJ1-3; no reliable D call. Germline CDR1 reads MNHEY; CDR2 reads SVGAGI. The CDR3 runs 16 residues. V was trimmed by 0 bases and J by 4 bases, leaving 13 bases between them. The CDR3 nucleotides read TGTGCCAGCAGTTACTCGTGGTCCGACTCGGGAAACACCATATATTTT. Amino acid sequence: CASSYSWSDSGNTIYF.

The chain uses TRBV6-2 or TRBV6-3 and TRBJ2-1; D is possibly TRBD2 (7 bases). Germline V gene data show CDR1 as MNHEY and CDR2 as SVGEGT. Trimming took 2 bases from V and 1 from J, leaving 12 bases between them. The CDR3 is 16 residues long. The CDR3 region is CASSYDEGGSYNEQFF. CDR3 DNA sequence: TGTGCCAGCAGTTACGATGAGGGGGGGTCCTACAATGAGCAGTTCTTC.

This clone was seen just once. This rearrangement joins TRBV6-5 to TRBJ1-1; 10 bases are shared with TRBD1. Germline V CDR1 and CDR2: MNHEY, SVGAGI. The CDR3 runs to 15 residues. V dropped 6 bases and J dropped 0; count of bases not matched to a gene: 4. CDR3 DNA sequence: TGTGCCAGCAGGAGGACAGGGGGATTGAACACTGAAGCTTTCTTT. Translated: CASRRTGGLNTEAFF.